The rows below give T cell receptor beta chains drawn from one sample of a study of T cell responses to AZD1222 COVID-19 vaccine. The data were produced by immunoSEQ multiplex PCR, yet TCRdb's version contains in-frame clones alone and is incomplete. Among about 120,000 clones, 87% were seen once, and the ten largest hold approximately 2.5%. The starting material was peripheral blood, obtained 28 days after the second AZD1222 dose. The origin of the receptors is an adult who received the AZD1222 COVID-19 vaccine. CDR3s include the opening cysteine and the closing phenylalanine or tryptophan. A D gene is named only where the DNA matches it firmly. The size field is filled for only some rows; it gives once, few, many or a size class.

TRBJ1-2	NA	TRBV19	NA	TGTGCCAGTAGCCCCTCCGGGAACTATGGCTACACCTTC	CASSPSGNYGYTF
TRBJ1-1	NA	TRBV5-5	NA	TGTGCCAGCAGCTTGGCCGGGCGGGACACTGAAGCTTTCTTT	CASSLAGRDTEAFF
TRBJ2-6	NA	TRBV7-2	NA	TGTGCCAGCATCGGGGTCTTAGGGGCCAACGTCCTGACTTTC	CASIGVLGANVLTF
TRBJ1-3	NA	TRBV5-1	NA	TGCGCCAGCAGCTGGACAGCCGGAAACACCATATATTTT	CASSWTAGNTIYF
TRBJ1-1	TRBD1	TRBV7-6	NA	TGTGCCAGCAGCTTCCAGGACAGGGTGGACACTGAAGCTTTCTTT	CASSFQDRVDTEAFF
TRBJ2-3	NA	TRBV5-1	NA	TGCGCCAGCAACAGGGGGCTAGCGGGGGACCCCGTAACGCAGTATTTT	CASNRGLAGDPVTQYF
TRBJ2-7	NA	TRBV7-2	NA	TGTGCCAGCAGCTTACAGCCTGGGGAGTACGAGCAGTACTTC	CASSLQPGEYEQYF
TRBJ1-2	NA	TRBV3-1/TRBV3-2	NA	TGTGCCAGCAGCCAAGCATATAACAGCCAGAGGGGCTACACCTTC	CASSQAYNSQRGYTF
TRBJ1-1	TRBD1	TRBV18	once	TGTGCCAGCTCACGCAACACAGGGGGCGCGAACACTGAAGCTTTCTTT	CASSRNTGGANTEAFF
TRBJ1-3	NA	TRBV7-9	NA	TGTGCCAGCAGCTTTTGGTCAGGGAGCTCTGGAAACACCATATATTTT	CASSFWSGSSGNTIYF
TRBJ2-3	NA	TRBV6-1	once	TGTGCCAGCAGTGAAGGGTTAGCCGGAGATACGCAGTATTTT	CASSEGLAGDTQYF
TRBJ1-1	NA	TRBV7-2	NA	TGTGCCAGCAGCTTATTCGGGGGTTCGAACACTGAAGCTTTCTTT	CASSLFGGSNTEAFF
TRBJ1-2	NA	TRBV20-1	few	TGCAGTGCTAGTTTTGGGACCACTGGCTACACCTTC	CSASFGTTGYTF
TRBJ1-5	TRBD1	TRBV6-6	NA	TGTGCCAGCAGTTCAGACAGGGGGCTTAATCAGCCCCAGCATTTT	CASSSDRGLNQPQHF
TRBJ1-1	NA	TRBV18	NA	TGTGCCAGCTCACCGGGAAGGACTGAAGCTTTCTTT	CASSPGRTEAFF
TRBJ1-6	NA	TRBV5-4	NA	TGTGCCAGCAGCTTAAGGAGCTCCTATAATTCACCCCTCCACTTT	CASSLRSSYNSPLHF
TRBJ1-1	NA	TRBV9	NA	TGTGCCAGCAGCGTAGATCCCGAGAACACTGAAGCTTTCTTT	CASSVDPENTEAFF
TRBJ2-3	NA	TRBV19	NA	TGTGCCAGTAGTATAATCTTGAGAGGGGCAGATACGCAGTATTTT	CASSIILRGADTQYF
TRBJ2-3	TRBD2	TRBV5-1	NA	TGCGCCAGCAGTTGGGGGGGAGTGGCAGATACGCAGTATTTT	CASSWGGVADTQYF
TRBJ2-2	TRBD2	TRBV6-2/TRBV6-3	NA	TGTGCCAGCAGCCGAACTAGCGGGGGGTCGGGAACCGGGGAGCTGTTTTTT	CASSRTSGGSGTGELFF
TRBJ1-4	TRBD1	TRBV5-5	NA	TGTGCCAGCAGCACCCGGACAGGCAGGGGTGAAAAACTGTTTTTT	CASSTRTGRGEKLFF
TRBJ2-2	NA	TRBV2	NA	TGTGCCAGCAGTGGGCTAGGCCCGACACCCTTGAACACCGGGGAGCTGTTTTTT	CASSGLGPTPLNTGELFF
TRBJ1-6	NA	TRBV7-2	NA	TGTGCCAGCAGCCCCGGGTGGGGGGGGTTAGGTCTTTGGGATTCACCCCTCCACTTT	CASSPGWGGLGLWDSPLHF
TRBJ1-5	TRBD1	TRBV6-2/TRBV6-3	NA	TGTGCCAGCAGTTACCCCCGGGACAGGCATCAGCCCCAGCATTTT	CASSYPRDRHQPQHF
TRBJ1-1	TRBD1	TRBV7-2	NA	TGTGCCAGCAGCTTAGCCAGGGGGCGGGACACTGAAGCTTTCTTT	CASSLARGRDTEAFF